One sample yielded the 4 T cell receptor beta chains listed below, sequenced in a study of cytomegalovirus exposure and HLA in healthy donors. The PCR made use of 60 Vbeta and 13 Jbeta primers. Profiled with immunoSEQ multiplex PCR; TCRdb holds only in-frame clones, not every one. The sample lists some 80,000 clones, around 77% occurring once. Sequencing input: PBMCs. The receptor set was obtained from a man in his forties or fifties in good health and CMV-seronegative.

The chain recombines TRBV5-5 with TRBJ2-6; D is uncertain. V lost 1 base and J 2 bases, leaving 13 bases between the germline ends. This CDR3 spans 17 amino acids. Per the germline V gene, CDR1 is SGHKS and CDR2 is YYEKEE (reference sequence). CDR3 sequence: CASSLIGSATGANVLTF. The DNA of the CDR3 is TGTGCCAGCAGCTTGATCGGGTCAGCGACTGGGGCCAACGTCCTGACTTTC.

The chain links TRBV7-3 to TRBJ1-1; D call uncertain. This CDR3 has 13 residues. The V gene lost 5 bases and the J gene lost 0 bases, with 7 bases spanning the gap. Per the germline V gene, CDR1 is SGHTA and CDR2 is FQGTGA. CDR3: CASSAQVNTEAFF. The CDR3 DNA follows: TGTGCCAGCAGCGCCCAGGTGAACACTGAAGCTTTCTTT.

This chain uses TRBV13 with TRBJ2-7; 8 nucleotides agree with TRBD1. The trim removed 5 bases at V and 6 bases at J, leaving 15 bases unmatched. The CDR3 extends over 16 amino acids. The V gene's germline CDR1 is PRHDT and CDR2 FYEKMQ (reference sequence). The CDR3 is CASSTRLNRGTGEQYF. The DNA for the CDR3 is TGTGCCAGCAGCACCCGCCTCAACAGGGGGACGGGCGAGCAGTACTTC.

This clone occurred many times. This chain uses TRBV7-9 with TRBJ2-3, with D unresolved. In germline, CDR1 is SEHNR, CDR2 FQNEAQ (reference sequence). The CDR3 contains 12 residues. Trimming removed 6 bases at V and 2 bases at J, with 6 bases between. The CDR3 reads CASSSTTDTQYF. As DNA, the CDR3 is TGTGCCAGCAGTTCTACCACAGATACGCAGTATTTT.